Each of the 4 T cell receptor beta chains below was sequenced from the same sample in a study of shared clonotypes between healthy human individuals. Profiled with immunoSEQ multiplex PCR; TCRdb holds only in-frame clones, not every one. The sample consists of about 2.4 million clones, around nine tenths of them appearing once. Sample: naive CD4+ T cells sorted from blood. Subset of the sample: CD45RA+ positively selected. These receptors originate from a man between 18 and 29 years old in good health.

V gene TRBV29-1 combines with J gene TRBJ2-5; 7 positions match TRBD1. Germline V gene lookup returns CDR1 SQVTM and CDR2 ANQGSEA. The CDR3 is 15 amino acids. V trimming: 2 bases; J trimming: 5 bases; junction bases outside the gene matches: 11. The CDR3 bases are TGCAGCGTTGAATTTGGGCAGGGGGTATACGAGACCCAGTACTTC. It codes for CSVEFGQGVYETQYF.

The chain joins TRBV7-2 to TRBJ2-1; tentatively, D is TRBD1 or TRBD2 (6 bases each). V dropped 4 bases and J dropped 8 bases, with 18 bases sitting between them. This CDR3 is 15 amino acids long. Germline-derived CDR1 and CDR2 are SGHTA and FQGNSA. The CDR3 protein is CASSSNRRRGDEQFF. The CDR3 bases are TGTGCCAGCAGCTCCAATCGGCGGAGGGGGGATGAGCAGTTCTTC.

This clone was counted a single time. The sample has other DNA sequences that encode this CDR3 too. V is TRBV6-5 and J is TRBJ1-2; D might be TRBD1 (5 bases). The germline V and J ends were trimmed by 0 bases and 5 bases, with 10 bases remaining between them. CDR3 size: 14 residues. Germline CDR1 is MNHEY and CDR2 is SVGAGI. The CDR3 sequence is CASSYSRGVYGYTF. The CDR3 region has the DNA TGTGCCAGCAGTTACTCGAGAGGGGTTTATGGCTACACCTTC.

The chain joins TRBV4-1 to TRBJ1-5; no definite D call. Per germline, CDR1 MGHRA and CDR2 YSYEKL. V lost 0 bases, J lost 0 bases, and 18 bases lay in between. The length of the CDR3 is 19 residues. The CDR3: CASSQDRQVPPYSNQPQHF. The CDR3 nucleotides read TGCGCCAGCAGCCAAGATCGCCAGGTACCACCCTATAGCAATCAGCCCCAGCATTTT.